The 3 T cell receptor beta chains below come from one sample, sequenced in a study of technical replicates of blood from a handful of donors (dated by TCRdb to 2016 to 2017). The method behind the library was the immunoSEQ multiplex PCR assay. This is the immuneACCESS table as TCRdb keeps it, with only in-frame sequences that have V and J called. A part of the clones is gone; compared with another copy, unresolved V genes explain less than half, and the rest is unexplained. The sample table records about 12,000 clones; roughly 95% of these occur just once. Together, the top ten hold 6.3% of the sample. The sample was PBMCs. These receptors were obtained from a human donor in good health.

The chain links TRBV30 to TRBJ1-4; 10 bases are shared with TRBD1. Per the germline V gene, CDR1 is GTSNPN and CDR2 is SVGIG (reference sequence). V was pared by 2 bases and J by 7 bases, with 4 bases of the junction left unmatched. This CDR3 spans 14 amino acids. DNA of the CDR3: TGTGCCTGGAGTTGGACAGGGGGGAGTGAAAAACTGTTTTTT. This translates into CAWSWTGGSEKLFF. The variable domain in full, completed from reference TRBV30 and TRBJ1-4, reads SQTIHQWPATLVQPVGSPLSLECTVEGTSNPNLYWYRQAAGRGLQLLFYSVGIGQISSEVPQNLSASRPQDRQFILSSKKLLLSDSGFYLCAWSWTGGSEKLFFGSGTQLSVL.

The chain links TRBV7-2 to TRBJ2-3; 10 positions match TRBD2. Germline V gene sequence: CDR1 SGHTA, CDR2 FQGNSA. This CDR3 spans 15 amino acids. The V gene end was trimmed by 7 bases and the J gene end by 3 bases; junction bases not matched to a gene: 7. CDR3: CASNLAGAPTDTQYF. In DNA form, the CDR3 reads TGTGCCAGCAACCTAGCGGGAGCCCCGACAGATACGCAGTATTTT. Full variable domain (remainder filled in from reference TRBV7-2 and TRBJ2-3): GAGVSQSPSNKVTEKGKDVELRCDPISGHTALYWYRQSLGQGLEFLIYFQGNSAPDKSGLPSDRFSAERTGGSVSTLTIQRTQQEDSAVYLCASNLAGAPTDTQYFGPGTRLTVL.

This chain uses TRBV15 with TRBJ2-1; 7 nucleotides agree with TRBD2. The CDR3 has 21 amino acids. Looked up from germline, CDR1 is LNHNV and CDR2 is YYDKDF (reference sequence). The trim removed 2 bases at V and 3 bases at J, leaving 22 bases unmatched. As DNA, the CDR3 is TGTGCCACCAGCAGACTAGTCACCCCTCCAGGGCCGGGGGGACTCTACAATGAGCAGTTCTTC. This encodes CATSRLVTPPGPGGLYNEQFF.